The 10 T cell receptor beta chains below were found in one sample sequenced in a study of blood T cell repertoires in COVID-19. Sequencing used immunoSEQ multiplex PCR; TCRdb keeps in-frame clones, though not all of them. The profile covers roughly 120,000 clones, with 70% to 85% appearing a single time and 12% taken by the ten largest. The specimen was peripheral blood. These receptors were obtained from a woman aged 55-69 years with acute or convalescent COVID-19.

This clone turned up a few times. V and J are TRBV7-9 and TRBJ1-3; D unresolved. Germline V gene sequence: CDR1 SEHNR, CDR2 FQNEAQ (reference sequence). V was cut by 2 bases and J by 2 bases, with 7 bases left in between. The CDR3 extends over 14 amino acids. Here the CDR3 DNA reads TGTGCCAGCAGCTTAAGCATAGCTGGAAACACCATATATTTT. Translating gives CASSLSIAGNTIYF.

The chain couples TRBV5-8 to TRBJ1-2; D remains unclear. The CDR3 has 13 residues. V was cut by 6 bases and J by 7 bases, with 16 bases left in between. The germline gives CDR1 SGHTS, CDR2 YDEGEE. This chain's CDR3 is CASIPRQRSGYTF. The CDR3 nucleotides are TGTGCCAGCATCCCCCGCCAGAGGAGTGGCTACACCTTC.

In this sample, this clone turned up once. The genes are TRBV10-3 and TRBJ1-1, with 7 bases identical to TRBD1. The ends lost 4 bases at V and 7 bases at J; junction bases unmatched: 3. The germline gives CDR1 ENHRY, CDR2 SYGVKD. There are 12 residues in the CDR3. DNA for the CDR3: TGTGCCATCAGTGCCGGGACAGATGAAGCTTTCTTT. Translation: CAISAGTDEAFF.

The J gene is TRBJ2-1, the V gene TRBV5-1; TRBD1 aligns across 10 bases. Germline V gene data show CDR1 as SGHRS and CDR2 as YFSETQ. J lost 9 bases, V lost 5 bases, and 8 bases had no gene match. This CDR3 has 14 amino acids. CDR3 region: CASSQTGGAFEQFF. In nucleotides, the CDR3 is TGCGCCAGCAGTCAGACAGGGGGCGCGTTTGAGCAGTTCTTC.

The chain has TRBV12-3 or TRBV12-4 and TRBJ2-3; possible D gene TRBD1, 5 bases. The V end lost 7 bases, the J end lost 5 bases, and 10 bases lay between the germline ends. The CDR3 totals 12 residues. CDR3 sequence: CASTQGLDTQYF. The CDR3 nucleotides read TGTGCCAGCACTCAGGGTTTAGATACGCAGTATTTT.

The chain uses TRBV27 and TRBJ2-2; D is undetermined. The CDR3 runs 16 residues. V was shortened by 0 bases and J by 2 bases, with 10 bases between the two germline ends. CDR1 is MNHEY, CDR2 SMNVEV, per germline (reference sequence). CDR3 nucleotide sequence: TGTGCCAGCAGTTTATCGGAGCGCGTTAACACCGGGGAGCTGTTTTTT. Translation: CASSLSERVNTGELFF.

The rearrangement joins TRBV3-1 (or the pseudogene TRBV3-2) to TRBJ1-1; D is unresolved. This CDR3 region has 15 residues. The germline gives CDR1 LGHDT, CDR2 YNNKEL (reference sequence). V lost 0 bases and J 0 bases, leaving 8 bases between the germline ends. The CDR3 DNA reads as TGTGCCAGCAGCCAAGACAGGTTGATGAACACTGAAGCTTTCTTT. Translated: CASSQDRLMNTEAFF.

The chain couples TRBV6-1 to TRBJ1-5; 9 bases are shared with TRBD1. Germline-derived CDR1 and CDR2 are MNHNS and SASEGT. The CDR3 consists of 15 residues. V shed 1 base and J 7 bases; nucleotides not matched to a gene: 5. The CDR3 protein is CASSEEQGAGQPQHF. The CDR3 DNA reads as TGTGCCAGCAGTGAAGAACAGGGGGCAGGGCAGCCCCAGCATTTT.

This clone was observed a handful of times. This chain links TRBV6-6 with TRBJ1-5; 9 nucleotides match TRBD1. The CDR3 spans 14 residues. Germline V CDR1 and CDR2: MNHNY, SVGAGI (reference sequence). J lost 4 bases, V lost 5 bases, and 3 bases had no gene match. This CDR3 reads CASSIQGANQPQHF. DNA for the CDR3: TGTGCCAGCAGTATACAGGGGGCGAATCAGCCCCAGCATTTT.

The chain has TRBV29-1 and TRBJ1-3; no reliable D call. V was trimmed by 3 bases and J by 4 bases, leaving 7 bases between them. CDR3 length: 12 residues. The germline V gene has CDR1 SQVTM and CDR2 ANQGSEA. The CDR3: CSVETGGNTIYF. In nucleotides, the CDR3 is TGCAGCGTTGAGACTGGGGGAAACACCATATATTTT.